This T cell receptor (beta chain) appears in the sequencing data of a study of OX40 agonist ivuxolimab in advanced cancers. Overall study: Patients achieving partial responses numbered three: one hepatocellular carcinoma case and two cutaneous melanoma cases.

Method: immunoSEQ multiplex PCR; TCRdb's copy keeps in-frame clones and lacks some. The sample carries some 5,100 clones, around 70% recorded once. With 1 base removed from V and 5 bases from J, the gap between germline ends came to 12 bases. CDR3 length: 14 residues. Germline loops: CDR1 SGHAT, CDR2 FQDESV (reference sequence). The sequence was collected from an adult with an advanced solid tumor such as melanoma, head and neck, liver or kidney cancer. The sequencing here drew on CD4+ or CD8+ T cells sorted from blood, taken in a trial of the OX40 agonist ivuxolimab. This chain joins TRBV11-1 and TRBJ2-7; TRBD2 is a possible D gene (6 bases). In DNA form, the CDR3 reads TGTGCCAGCAGCTTAGGGGGGACTCCCCACGAGCAGTACTTC. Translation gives CASSLGGTPHEQYF.